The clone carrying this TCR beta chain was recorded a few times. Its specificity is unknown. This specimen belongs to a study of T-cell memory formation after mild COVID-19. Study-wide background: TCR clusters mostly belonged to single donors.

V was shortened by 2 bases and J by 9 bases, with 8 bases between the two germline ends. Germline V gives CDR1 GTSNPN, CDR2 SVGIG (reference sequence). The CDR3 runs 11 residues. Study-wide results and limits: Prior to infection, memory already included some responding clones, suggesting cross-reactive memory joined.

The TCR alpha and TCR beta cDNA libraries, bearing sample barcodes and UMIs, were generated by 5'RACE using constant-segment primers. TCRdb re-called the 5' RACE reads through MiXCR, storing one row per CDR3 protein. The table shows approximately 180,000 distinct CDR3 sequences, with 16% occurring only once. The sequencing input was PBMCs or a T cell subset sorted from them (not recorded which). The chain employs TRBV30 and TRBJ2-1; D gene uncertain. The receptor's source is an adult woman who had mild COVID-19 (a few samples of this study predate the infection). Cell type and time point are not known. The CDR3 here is CAWSREVEQFF. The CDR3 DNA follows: TGTGCCTGGAGTCGTGAAGTTGAGCAGTTCTTC.